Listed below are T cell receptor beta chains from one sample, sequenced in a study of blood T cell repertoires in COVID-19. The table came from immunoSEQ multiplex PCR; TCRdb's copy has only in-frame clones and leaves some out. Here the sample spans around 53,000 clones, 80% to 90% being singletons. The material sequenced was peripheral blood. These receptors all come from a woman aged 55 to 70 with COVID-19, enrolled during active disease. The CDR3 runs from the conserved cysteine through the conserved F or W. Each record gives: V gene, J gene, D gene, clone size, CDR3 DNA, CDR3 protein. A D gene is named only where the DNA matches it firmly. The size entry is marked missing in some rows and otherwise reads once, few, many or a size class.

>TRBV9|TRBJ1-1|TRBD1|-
TGTGCCAGCAGCCTTACAGGGGTTATGAACACTGAAGCTTTCTTT
CASSLTGVMNTEAFF
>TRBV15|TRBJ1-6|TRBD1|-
TGTGCCACCAGCAGAGCTTCCCGGGACAGTAATTCACCCCTCCACTTT
CATSRASRDSNSPLHF
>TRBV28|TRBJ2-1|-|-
TGTGCCAGCAGTCCCACACCATTCAATGAGCAGTTCTTC
CASSPTPFNEQFF
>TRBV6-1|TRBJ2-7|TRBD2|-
TGTGCCAGCAGTGAAGAGACCTTCGGGGGGGCCTACGAGCAGTACTTC
CASSEETFGGAYEQYF
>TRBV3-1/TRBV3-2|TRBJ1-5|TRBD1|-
TGTGCCAGCAGCGGGACAGGGTATCAGCCCCAGCATTTT
CASSGTGYQPQHF
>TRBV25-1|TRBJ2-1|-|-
TGTGCCAGCAGTAAACCAAGGACATTAAGCTCCTACAATGAGCAGTTCTTC
CASSKPRTLSSYNEQFF
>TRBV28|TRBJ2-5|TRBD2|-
TGTGCCAGCAGCCCCGCCGGCGGGAGGGCCGCGGAGACCCAGTACTTC
CASSPAGGRAAETQYF
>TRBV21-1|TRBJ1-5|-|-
TGTGCCCCCCTAGGAGATTATAGCAATCAGCCCCAGCATTTT
CAPLGDYSNQPQHF
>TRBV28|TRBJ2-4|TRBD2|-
TGTGCCAGCAGTTTACCAACTAGCGGGATCTCCAAAAACATTCAGTACTTC
CASSLPTSGISKNIQYF
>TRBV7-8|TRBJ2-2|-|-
TGTGCCAGCAGCTTATCCAGGGCGAACACCGGGGAGCTGTTTTTT
CASSLSRANTGELFF
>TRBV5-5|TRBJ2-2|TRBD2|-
TGTGCCAGCAGAATAGGACTAGCGACTACCGGGGAGCTGTTTTTT
CASRIGLATTGELFF
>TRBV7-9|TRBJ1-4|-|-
TGTGCCAGCAGCCCTAGGCAAAACATTAATGAAAAACTGTTTTTT
CASSPRQNINEKLFF
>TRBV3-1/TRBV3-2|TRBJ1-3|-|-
TGTGCCAGCAGCCAAGCCCCCCCTACGGACACCATATATTTT
CASSQAPPTDTIYF
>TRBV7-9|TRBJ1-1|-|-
TGTGCCAGCAGCCAAAAGGACATTAACACTGAAGCTTTCTTT
CASSQKDINTEAFF
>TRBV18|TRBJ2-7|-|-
TGTGCCAGCTCTCGACAGGACCCCTACGAGCAGTACTTC
CASSRQDPYEQYF
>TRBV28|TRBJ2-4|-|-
TGTGCCAGCAGTTTCGGAGGGAGCCTAGCCAAAAACATTCAGTACTTC
CASSFGGSLAKNIQYF
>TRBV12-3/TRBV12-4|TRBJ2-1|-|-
TGTGCCAGCAGTTTGGGCGGGCTTGAGCAGTTCTTC
CASSLGGLEQFF
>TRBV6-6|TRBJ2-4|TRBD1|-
TGTGCCAGCAGGGGGACAGATTTAGCCAAAAACATTCAGTACTTC
CASRGTDLAKNIQYF
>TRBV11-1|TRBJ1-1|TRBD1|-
TGTGCCAGCAGCTTACAGGGGGCGAACGGGGGCACTGAAGCTTTCTTT
CASSLQGANGGTEAFF
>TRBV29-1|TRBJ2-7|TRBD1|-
TGCAGCGTCAAGGGACAGACGTACGAGCAGTACTTC
CSVKGQTYEQYF
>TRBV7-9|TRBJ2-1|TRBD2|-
TGTGCCAGCAGCCCCAAGGGACTAGCGGGAGATGGCAATGAGCAGTTCTTC
CASSPKGLAGDGNEQFF
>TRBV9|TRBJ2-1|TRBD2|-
TGTGCCAGCAGCGTAGAGGGGGCTAGCGGGAGGTATGAGCAGTTCTTC
CASSVEGASGRYEQFF
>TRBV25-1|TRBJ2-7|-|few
TGTGCCAGCAGTGTCGGGGAGAGCGAGCAGTACTTC
CASSVGESEQYF
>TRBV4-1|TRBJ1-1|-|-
TGCGCCAGCAGCCGCGACAGGCGGATCAACACTGAAGCTTTCTTT
CASSRDRRINTEAFF
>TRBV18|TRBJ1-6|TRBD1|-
TGTGCCAGCTCCTCGGACAGGATTAATTCACCCCTCCACTTT
CASSSDRINSPLHF
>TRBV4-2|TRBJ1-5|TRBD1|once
TGTGCCAGCAGCCAAGAGGGACGGACAGGGGGGATGCAGCCCCAGCATTTT
CASSQEGRTGGMQPQHF